The T cell receptor (beta chain) under discussion was sequenced for a study of blood T cell repertoires in COVID-19. In the study overall: Nucleic acid was either cDNA or gDNA, and it came from T cells, B-cell-depleted T cells, or PBMCs.

CDR1 is MNHEY, CDR2 SVGAGI, per germline. This CDR3 region has 13 residues. V was pared by 3 bases and J by 4 bases, with 1 base of the junction left unmatched. Libraries were prepared by immunoSEQ multiplex PCR; TCRdb keeps only in-frame clonotypes and omits some of them. The sample holds 200,000 to 300,000 clones, 80% to 90% seen once. Participants were aged 18 to 89 years, lived in roughly 25 US areas, and enrolled virtually. Contact with a PCR-confirmed or clinician-diagnosed COVID-19 case occurred within 2 weeks of entry. This chain joins TRBV6-5 and TRBJ2-3, with 7 bases identical to TRBD1. The material sequenced was PBMCs or T cells enriched from blood (not recorded which). This sequence was found in a middle-aged woman who had been exposed to COVID-19. The CDR3 here is CASSYGQADTQYF. The CDR3 DNA is TGTGCCAGCAGTTATGGACAGGCAGATACGCAGTATTTT.